This entry is about one TCR beta chain. This clonotype has a count of ten or more. The antigen it recognizes is unknown. No base quality information exists; no much larger clone differs at one position. The record originates from a study of T cells in Graves' hyperthyroidism and ophthalmopathy (dated by TCRdb to 2018 to 2020). General notes on the study: Peripheral blood was sampled at the time of initial diagnosis, prior to any treatment. The roughly 100 discovery patients were randomly divided into training and test sets at a 7:3 ratio. After blood sampling, hyperthyroidism patients were treated with methimazole at a starting dose of 30 mg daily, and ophthalmopathy patients were treated with high-dose intravenous methylprednisolone. To identify distinguishing TCR V-J signatures, a discovery cohort of around 100 patients was used, comprising fewer than 45 with Graves' ophthalmopathy and some 60 with stable Graves' hyperthyroidism. The study also compared thyroid tissue and blood T-cell repertoires from five or six Graves' hyperthyroidism patients. Prospective prediction of ophthalmopathy was tested in an independent validation cohort consisting of 18 hyperthyroidism patients and approximately 16 patients who later progressed to ophthalmopathy. According to the paper, TCR Vbeta CDR3 sequencing was carried out on 135 peripheral blood samples, which came from around 43 ophthalmopathy, approximately 72 hyperthyroidism and about 17 progressor patients.

From the cysteine through the phenylalanine, the CDR3 covers 14 amino acids. Only the CDR3 part of the read is kept: 42 bases, read in frame from the first base. Deletion took 4 bases off V and 1 base off J, with a span of 12 bases between the germline ends. Taken from the germline V gene (reference sequence), the CDR1 and CDR2 loops are SGHKS and YYEKEE. Broad study findings and their caveats: No statistical method was used to set the sample size in advance, and investigators knew the group allocation. In validation, the model predicted progression to ophthalmopathy a median of roughly 6.1 months before onset, with about 71% sensitivity and roughly 79% specificity. A 13 V-J signature model separated ophthalmopathy from stable hyperthyroidism, with nearly 90% sensitivity and roughly 81% specificity in cross-validation and 80%/75% in testing. Most expanded thyroid clonotypes (frequency above 0.001) were also detected in blood, suggesting blood repertoires may reflect thyroid immune responses.

TCR beta CDR3 regions were amplified from RNA transcripts. For the first round of RT-PCR on the TCR CDR3, the HTBI primer set was used together with the Qiagen OneStep RT-PCR kit. Libraries were constructed in a second round of multiplex PCR, after which size selection and purification were carried out. The libraries were sequenced on an Illumina HiSeq2000 using paired-end 100 bp reads. On the study's bioinformatics: Raw data were processed with SOAPnuke, discarding reads with adapters, uncalled bases, mean Phred below 15, or no exact constant-primer or identifier match. COPE v1.2.5 was used to merge high-quality paired reads, and clonotypes were defined as unique nucleotide sequences. MiTCR v1.1 was used to align the clonotypes against IMGT TRBV, TRBD and TRBJ reference segments. Only V-J combinations with frequency above 0.0001, covering 99.2% of repertoires, were analysed. The TCS score was defined as F50 (clonal expansion) divided by E x V (chaos), with BLOSUM62-based TCRdist calculated between CDR3 peptides within each V-J. Welch's t-statistics and random forest reduced approximately 520 V-J features to 10 to 15, which were used in a naive Bayes classifier (R e1071). TCRdb's own reprocessing of the public reads used fastp at Q25 and MiXCR and kept productive beta chains. Every CDR3 protein is listed once, alongside the most common genes and DNA of its rows. The authors' filters were not applied to this entry. This sample is represented by around 200,000 distinct CDR3 sequences; over 15% of them were singletons. Roughly 30% of the sample belongs to the ten largest clones.

A patient counted as having stable Graves' hyperthyroidism if no progression to ophthalmopathy occurred over 18 months of follow-up. The hyperthyroidism patients were between 18 and 65 years old and newly diagnosed, with a disease duration of less than 2 months. The study excluded patients with uncontrolled infections, other autoimmune diseases, pregnancy or lactation. Diagnoses were based on clinical symptoms, serum thyroxine and TRAb, thyroid ultrasound and orbital computed tomography. PBMCs were separated from 7.5 to 10 ml of fresh peripheral blood using Ficoll-Paque density gradient centrifugation. Trizol reagent was used to extract total RNA, and RNA quality was then checked on an Agilent 2100 Bioanalyzer.

The sequence links TRBV5-5 to TRBJ2-7; the D gene could be either TRBD1 or TRBD2, each agreeing at 7 bases. Sequenced input: blood. This clonotype was sampled from a woman between 50 and 59 years old with Graves' hyperthyroidism. The CDR3 protein sequence reads: CASSPGGVSYEQYF. DNA sequence: TGTGCCAGCAGCCCAGGGGGGGTGTCCTACGAGCAGTACTTC.